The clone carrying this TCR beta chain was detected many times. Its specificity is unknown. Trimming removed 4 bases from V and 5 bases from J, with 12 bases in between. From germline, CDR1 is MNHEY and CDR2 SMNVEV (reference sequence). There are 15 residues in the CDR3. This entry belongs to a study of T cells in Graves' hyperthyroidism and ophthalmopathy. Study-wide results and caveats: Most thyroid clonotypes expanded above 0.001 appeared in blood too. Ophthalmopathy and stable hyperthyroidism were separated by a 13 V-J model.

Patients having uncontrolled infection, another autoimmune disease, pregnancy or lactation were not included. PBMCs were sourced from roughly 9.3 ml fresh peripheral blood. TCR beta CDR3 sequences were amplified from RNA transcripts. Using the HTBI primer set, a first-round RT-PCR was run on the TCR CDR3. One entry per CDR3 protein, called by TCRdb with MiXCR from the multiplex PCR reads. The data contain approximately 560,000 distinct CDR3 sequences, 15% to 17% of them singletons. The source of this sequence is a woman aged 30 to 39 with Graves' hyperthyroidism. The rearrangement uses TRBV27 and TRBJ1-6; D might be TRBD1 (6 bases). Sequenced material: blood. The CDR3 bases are TGTGCCAGCAGTTCGCACCGGGACAATAATTCACCCCTCCACTTT. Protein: CASSSHRDNNSPLHF.